Given below is one T cell receptor beta chain in context. Its antigen is as yet unknown. This record comes from a study of cytomegalovirus exposure and HLA in healthy donors. Whole-study findings and limits: For most TCR beta V segments, an earlier analysis put the productive rate at about 87% or about 30% of the time. Most TCR sequences were rare, but some public TCRs occurred in many donors.

The PCR made use of 60 Vbeta and 13 Jbeta primers. TCRdb keeps only in-frame clones here, not all; method: immunoSEQ multiplex PCR. The table records under 150,000 clones, about 80% of them present only once. Sequencing was performed on PBMCs. This receptor was identified in a male donor in good health and CMV-seronegative.

CDR3 DNA sequence: TGTGCCAGCAGCCCTGGGACAGGACCCTACGAGCAGTACTTC. Amino acids: CASSPGTGPYEQYF. V and J are TRBV7-9 and TRBJ2-7; the match to TRBD1 covers 8 bases. The germline gives CDR1 SEHNR, CDR2 FQNEAQ (reference sequence). The CDR3 contains 14 residues. V lost 5 bases to trimming and J lost 2 bases; unmatched junction nucleotides: 5. Filled out from reference TRBV7-9 and TRBJ2-7, the complete variable domain reads DTGVSQNPRHKITKRGQNVTFRCDPISEHNRLYWYRQTLGQGPEFLTYFQNEAQLEKSRLLSDRFSAERPKGSFSTLEIQRTEQGDSAMYLCASSPGTGPYEQYFGPGTRLTVT.